Following are 20 T cell receptor beta chains from one sample sequenced in a study of T cell responses to AZD1222 COVID-19 vaccine. Sequenced by immunoSEQ multiplex PCR; TCRdb stores in-frame clones only, minus some. The profile shows fewer than 250,000 clones, roughly 92% of them singletons. This specimen was peripheral blood, taken on day 0 of AZD1222 vaccination. These receptors were collected from an adult in good health.

This chain uses TRBV7-8 with TRBJ2-1; D might be TRBD2 (6 bases). The length of the CDR3 is 13 residues. V lost 8 bases, J lost 0 bases, and 8 bases lay in between. The germline V gene has CDR1 SGHVS and CDR2 FQNEAQ. DNA of the CDR3: TGTGCCAGCGGGGGGAGCTCCTACAATGAGCAGTTCTTC. Translating it yields CASGGSSYNEQFF.

This chain connects TRBV15 to TRBJ2-5, with TRBD2 identical over 7 bases. The CDR3 has 15 residues. The trim removed 0 bases at V and 5 bases at J, leaving 6 bases unmatched. The germline V gene encodes CDR1 LNHNV and CDR2 YYDKDF (reference sequence). Here the CDR3 reads CATSRETSEWETQYF. CDR3 nucleotide sequence: TGTGCCACCAGCAGAGAAACTAGCGAGTGGGAGACCCAGTACTTC.

The genes are TRBV12-3 or TRBV12-4 and TRBJ1-6, with D uncertain. CDR3 size: 12 residues. V lost 5 bases and J 8 bases, leaving 7 bases between the germline ends. As DNA, the CDR3 is TGTGCCAGCAGTCCGAGCGATTCACCCCTCCACTTT. Translating it yields CASSPSDSPLHF.

This clone came up once. V is TRBV19 and J is TRBJ1-5, with D hard to call. Trimming took off 6 bases at V and 2 bases at J, with 11 bases between the two ends. The CDR3 is 14 amino acids. Germline values: CDR1 LNHDA, CDR2 SQIVND (reference sequence). The CDR3 nucleotides read TGTGCCAGTAGAATACAGAGTGGCAATCAGCCCCAGCATTTT. Protein sequence: CASRIQSGNQPQHF.

The gene calls are TRBV12-3 or TRBV12-4 and TRBJ1-2; maybe TRBD1 (6 bases). The CDR3 runs 13 residues. The V gene lost 7 bases and the J gene lost 8 bases, with 17 bases spanning the gap. The CDR3 DNA sequence: TGTGCCAGCACCTGGGGGCAAACAAGAGGCTACACCTTC. This gives the protein CASTWGQTRGYTF.

This sequence joins TRBV5-1 and TRBJ2-1; 7 bases are shared with TRBD2. Germline lookup yields CDR1 SGHRS and CDR2 YFSETQ. V lost 6 bases to trimming and J lost 8 bases; unmatched junction nucleotides: 11. This CDR3 contains 14 residues. The CDR3 loop is CASTGIGTNDEQFF. The CDR3 DNA is TGCGCCAGCACAGGGATTGGGACTAATGATGAGCAGTTCTTC. Variable domain in full (rest from reference TRBV5-1 and TRBJ2-1): KAGVTQTPRYLIKTRGQQVTLSCSPISGHRSVSWYQQTPGQGLQFLFEYFSETQRNKGNFPGRFSGRQFSNSRSEMNVSTLELGDSALYLCASTGIGTNDEQFFGPGTRLTVL.

The rearrangement joins TRBV30 to TRBJ1-2, with D possibly being TRBD1 (5 bases). CDR1 and CDR2 from the germline V gene are GTSNPN and SVGIG (reference sequence). The CDR3 length is 15 residues. V lost 0 bases and J lost 3, with 14 bases in between. The CDR3 loop is CAWSVPPGPYYGYTF. CDR3 DNA: TGTGCCTGGAGTGTTCCTCCGGGACCTTACTATGGCTACACCTTC.

The chain has TRBV6-2 or TRBV6-3 and TRBJ1-2; 7 nucleotides line up with TRBD1. V lost 5 bases to trimming and J lost 5 bases; unmatched junction nucleotides: 5. The CDR3 has 13 amino acids. Germline V gene sequence: CDR1 MNHEY, CDR2 SVGEGT. The CDR3 sequence is CASSMGQQYGYTF. The CDR3 DNA reads as TGTGCCAGCAGTATGGGACAGCAGTATGGCTACACCTTC.

The rearrangement links TRBV5-4 to TRBJ1-1, with D unclear. The V and J ends lost 1 base and 2 bases respectively, with 12 bases between them. Per the germline V gene, CDR1 is SGHNT and CDR2 is YYREEE (reference sequence). CDR3 length: 15 amino acids. DNA for the CDR3: TGTGCCAGCAGCTTGCCGGGTGGGCGTAACACTGAAGCTTTCTTT. The encoded protein is CASSLPGGRNTEAFF.

The chain recombines TRBV19 with TRBJ2-2; 7 bases match TRBD1. J gave up 3 bases and V 5 bases, and 6 bases lay outside the gene matches. Germline loops: CDR1 LNHDA, CDR2 SQIVND (reference sequence). CDR3 length: 15 residues. The CDR3 loop reads CASSAPGQYTGELFF. The CDR3 nucleotides are TGTGCCAGTAGTGCACCGGGACAGTACACCGGGGAGCTGTTTTTT.

The chain joins TRBV7-9 to TRBJ1-4; no definite D call. Germline CDR1 and CDR2: SEHNR and FQNEAQ (reference sequence). The CDR3 has 15 residues. Trimming stripped 0 bases from V and 8 bases from J, with 13 bases between. DNA of the CDR3: TGTGCCAGCAGCTTAGCAGGTGCCCGGGGAGAAAAACTGTTTTTT. Its translation: CASSLAGARGEKLFF.

The chain recombines TRBV4-3 with TRBJ2-7, with 9 bases aligning to TRBD2. Germline CDR1 LGHNA, CDR2 YSLEER. This CDR3 comprises 15 residues. Trimming removed 1 base from V and 4 bases from J; junction bases left unmatched: 5. The CDR3, as DNA: TGCGCCAGCAGCCAAGGTGGAGCGGGGGGTTACGAGCAGTACTTC. Protein product: CASSQGGAGGYEQYF.

The chain couples TRBV5-1 to TRBJ2-5; possibly TRBD1 for D (6 bases). Between the trimmed V and J ends, which lost 0 bases and 4 bases, there was a span of 10 bases. The germline gives CDR1 SGHRS, CDR2 YFSETQ. The CDR3 is made up of 14 amino acids. The CDR3 sequence is CASSLVQGGETQYF. The CDR3 DNA sequence: TGCGCCAGCAGCTTGGTACAGGGCGGAGAGACCCAGTACTTC.

The chain links TRBV7-9 to TRBJ1-2; 11 nucleotides line up with TRBD1. The CDR3 contains 15 residues. In germline, CDR1 is SEHNR, CDR2 FQNEAQ (reference sequence). V lost 1 base, J lost 8 bases, and 6 bases stayed unmatched. The CDR3 bases are TGTGCCAGCAGCTTAGAGGACAGGGGGCACAGCGGCTACACCTTC. It specifies CASSLEDRGHSGYTF.

V usage is TRBV23-1 and J usage is TRBJ1-6; maybe TRBD1 (5 bases). TRBV23-1 is an open reading frame, and its role is uncertain. Trimming took off 3 bases at V and 7 bases at J, with 16 bases between the two ends. CDR3 length equals 16 residues. CDR3 nucleotide sequence: TGCGCCAGCAGTCAGGGGGACCCCGGTTGGAATTCACCCCTCCACTTT. Translation gives CASSQGDPGWNSPLHF.

The chain has TRBV5-1 and TRBJ1-2; D uncertain. CDR3 length: 14 residues. Trimming pared 0 bases from V and 2 bases from J, leaving 8 bases between. Germline V gene data show CDR1 as SGHRS and CDR2 as YFSETQ. The CDR3 reads CASSLDGINYGYTF. DNA for the CDR3: TGCGCCAGCAGCTTGGATGGGATAAACTATGGCTACACCTTC.

The chain couples TRBV7-2 to TRBJ2-3; 10 bases agree with TRBD2. Germline V CDR1 and CDR2: SGHTA, FQGNSA. The CDR3 loop spans 17 amino acids. The junction had 5 bases not matched to a gene; V was cut back by 1 base and J by 1 base. CDR3 amino acids: CASSLGWSGGGTDTQYF. Here the CDR3 DNA reads TGTGCCAGCAGCTTAGGTTGGAGCGGGGGGGGCACAGATACGCAGTATTTT.

The rearrangement uses TRBV19 and TRBJ1-1, with D tentatively TRBD1 (5 bases). CDR1 and CDR2 from the germline V gene are LNHDA and SQIVND (reference sequence). V lost 3 bases to trimming and J lost 3 bases, with 8 bases between them. The CDR3 is 13 amino acids. The CDR3 reads CASSMQGYTEAFF. The CDR3 DNA reads TGTGCCAGTAGTATGCAGGGATACACTGAAGCTTTCTTT.

J is TRBJ1-5 and V is TRBV5-4; no reliable D call. There are 17 residues in the CDR3. Germline V gene lookup returns CDR1 SGHNT and CDR2 YYREEE (reference sequence). Trimming pared 0 bases from V and 0 bases from J, leaving 13 bases between. This chain's CDR3 is CASSLGGSQDSNQPQHF. CDR3 sequence (DNA): TGTGCCAGCAGCTTGGGGGGATCCCAAGATAGCAATCAGCCCCAGCATTTT. Full variable domain (rest looked up from reference TRBV5-4 and TRBJ1-5): ETGVTQSPTHLIKTRGQQVTLRCSSQSGHNTVSWYQQALGQGPQFIFQYYREEENGRGNFPPRFSGLQFPNYSSELNVNALELDDSALYLCASSLGGSQDSNQPQHFGDGTRLSIL.

The rearrangement joins TRBV7-9 to TRBJ2-3; a weak D match, TRBD2 (6 bases). Germline V lookup: CDR1 SEHNR, CDR2 FQNEAQ (reference sequence). CDR3 length: 13 residues. The ends were cut back, 4 bases at V and 3 bases at J, with 8 bases in the middle. The CDR3 nucleotides are TGTGCCAGCAGCTACGCGGGGACAGATACGCAGTATTTT. Its translation is CASSYAGTDTQYF.